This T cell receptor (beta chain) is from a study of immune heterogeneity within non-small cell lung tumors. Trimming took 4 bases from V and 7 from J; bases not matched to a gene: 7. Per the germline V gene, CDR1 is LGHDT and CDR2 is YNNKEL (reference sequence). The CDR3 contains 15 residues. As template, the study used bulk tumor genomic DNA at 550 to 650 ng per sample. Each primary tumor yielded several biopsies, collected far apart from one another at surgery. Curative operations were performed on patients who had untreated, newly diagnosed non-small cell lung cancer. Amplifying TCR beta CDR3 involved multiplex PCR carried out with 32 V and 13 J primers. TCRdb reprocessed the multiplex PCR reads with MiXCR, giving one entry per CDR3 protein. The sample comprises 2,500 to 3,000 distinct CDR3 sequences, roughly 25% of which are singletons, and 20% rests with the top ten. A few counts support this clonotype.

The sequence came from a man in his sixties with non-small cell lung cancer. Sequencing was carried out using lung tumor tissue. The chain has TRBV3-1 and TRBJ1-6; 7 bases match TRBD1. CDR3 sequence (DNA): TGTGCCAGCAGCCGTGGGACAGTATCGAATTCACCCCTCCACTTT. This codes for CASSRGTVSNSPLHF.